The 29 T cell receptor beta chains in this list originate from one sample, sequenced in a study of beta chain features in type 1 diabetes. cDNA synthesis used the whole RNA isolate, giving expressed TCRB sequences. Clones were sequenced by immunoSEQ multiplex PCR, and TCRdb holds only the in-frame ones, with some missing. The table lists 140,000 or so clones, roughly an eighth of them singletons. Findings of the study overall: TCRB CDR3s were moderately but significantly shorter in Type 1 diabetes patients in all four CD4+ subsets.

No antigen has been identified for these receptors. Source material: central memory CD4+ T cells from blood. The receptors here all came from a man aged 18 to 29 with type 1 diabetes.

Only a few counts were recorded for this clone. This sequence joins TRBV19 and TRBJ2-7; 7 bases align to TRBD2. With V trimmed by 3 bases and J by 0 bases, 5 bases remained unmatched. This CDR3 is built from 15 residues. CDR1 LNHDA and CDR2 SQIVND come from the germline V gene (reference sequence). DNA of the CDR3: TGTGCCAGTAGTATCCTGCGCGGGAGCTCCTACGAGCAGTACTTC. It yields the protein CASSILRGSSYEQYF. Using reference TRBV19 and TRBJ2-7 for the parts outside the CDR3, the full variable domain is DGGITQSPKYLFRKEGQNVTLSCEQNLNHDAMYWYRQDPGQGLRLIYYSQIVNDFQKGDIAEGYSVSREKKESFPLTVTSAQKNPTAFYLCASSILRGSSYEQYFGPGTRLTVT.

The J gene is TRBJ2-5, the V gene TRBV7-8; 7 nucleotides line up with TRBD1. The CDR3 sequence is 14 residues long. Unmatched junction bases numbered 3, after V lost 0 bases and J lost 5 bases. Germline CDR1 reads SGHVS; CDR2 reads FQNEAQ. The CDR3 bases are TGTGCCAGCAGCTTAGCCGGGACAGAGGAGACCCAGTACTTC. It is translated as CASSLAGTEETQYF. Looking up the rest from reference TRBV7-8 and TRBJ2-5 gives the full variable domain: GAGVSQSPRYKVAKRGQDVALRCDPISGHVSLFWYQQALGQGPEFLTYFQNEAQLDKSGLPSDRFFAERPEGSVSTLKIQRTQQEDSAVYLCASSLAGTEETQYFGPGTRLLVL.

There are a few counts of this clone. This CDR3 is also generated by other DNA sequences in the sample. The rearrangement joins TRBV5-1 to TRBJ1-1; D not certain. CDR3 length equals 11 residues. Germline lookup yields CDR1 SGHRS and CDR2 YFSETQ. Trimming pared 4 bases from V and 1 base from J, leaving 2 bases between. The CDR3 is CASSENTEAFF. The CDR3 nucleotides are TGCGCCAGCAGCGAGAACACTGAAGCTTTCTTT.

The CDR3 coding sequence is TGTGCCAGCAGCACCTCCGGGACAGGGGAGCGGGGAAACATTCAGTACTTC. Its protein is CASSTSGTGERGNIQYF. This rearrangement joins TRBV7-8 to TRBJ2-4, with 10 bases aligning to TRBD1. CDR1 is SGHVS, CDR2 FQNEAQ, per germline. The CDR3 is made up of 17 amino acids. The ends lost 5 bases at V and 6 bases at J; junction bases unmatched: 13.

This clone was seen a handful of times. The chain joins TRBV9 to TRBJ1-2; maybe TRBD1 (5 bases). The CDR3 runs 15 residues. The V gene lost 2 bases and the J gene lost 0 bases, with 11 bases spanning the gap. CDR1 and CDR2 (germline): SGDLS, YYNGEE. CDR3 coding DNA: TGTGCCAGCAGCGTCTCCCCGACAGCTAACTATGGCTACACCTTC. Encoded protein: CASSVSPTANYGYTF. The whole variable domain, remainder taken from reference TRBV9 and TRBJ1-2, is DSGVTQTPKHLITATGQRVTLRCSPRSGDLSVYWYQQSLDQGLQFLIQYYNGEERAKGNILERFSAQQFPDLHSELNLSSLELGDSALYFCASSVSPTANYGYTFGSGTRLTVV.

This clone was recorded a few times. The chain is built from TRBV10-3 and TRBJ2-7; D is uncertain. Germline values: CDR1 ENHRY, CDR2 SYGVKD. V dropped 0 bases and J dropped 0 bases, with 6 bases sitting between them. The CDR3 loop spans 14 amino acids. Written as DNA, the CDR3 is TGTGCCATCAGTGAGTCGTGGGGCTCCTACGAGCAGTACTTC. Protein sequence: CAISESWGSYEQYF.

The gene calls are TRBV29-1 and TRBJ2-3; weak D call: TRBD2 (6 bases). The germline V and J ends were trimmed by 2 bases and 0 bases, with 12 bases remaining between them. The CDR3 length is 15 residues. Germline CDR1 reads SQVTM; CDR2 reads ANQGSEA. This chain's CDR3 is CSVESGLLSTDTQYF. The CDR3 DNA sequence: TGCAGCGTTGAATCGGGACTTCTTAGCACAGATACGCAGTATTTT.

The chain employs TRBV4-1 and TRBJ1-1; the D is unclear. Trimming removed 4 bases from V and 7 bases from J, with 13 bases in between. CDR3 size: 13 residues. Germline CDR1 MGHRA, CDR2 YSYEKL. The CDR3 DNA is TGCGCCAGCAGCCCTGGGCCTACTCTTGAAGCTTTCTTT. This encodes CASSPGPTLEAFF.

The chain couples TRBV9 to TRBJ2-4; the D call may be TRBD1 or TRBD2 (5 bases each). CDR1 is SGDLS, CDR2 YYNGEE, per germline. The CDR3 length is 15 residues. V gave up 0 bases and J gave up 0 bases, with 7 bases separating them. This chain's CDR3 is CASSVVGEAKNIQYF. The DNA of the CDR3 is TGTGCCAGCAGCGTAGTGGGGGAAGCCAAAAACATTCAGTACTTC.

Concerning this clone: The junction shows a germline mismatch at one end, possibly a read error. The chain combines TRBV20-1 with TRBJ1-2; D is ambiguous. Germline V lookup: CDR1 DFQATT, CDR2 SNEGSKA (reference sequence). The CDR3 covers 11 residues. In DNA, the CDR3 is TGCAGTGCTAGAGATCCCCCCCACTCCATTTTC. Residues: CSARDPPHSIF.

V is TRBV30 and J is TRBJ1-2, with D uncertain. The CDR3 is made up of 15 amino acids. Trimming stripped 2 bases from V and 0 bases from J, with 13 bases between. CDR1 is GTSNPN and CDR2 is SVGIG in the germline V gene (reference sequence). CDR3 in amino acids: CAWSYFQPANYGYTF. CDR3 in DNA: TGTGCCTGGAGTTACTTCCAGCCTGCTAACTATGGCTACACCTTC.

This clone was recorded at least ten times. The chain carries TRBV28 and TRBJ1-6, with TRBD1 matching 8 bases. CDR1 is MDHEN and CDR2 is SYDVKM in the germline V gene. This CDR3 has 16 amino acids. With 6 bases clipped from V and 10 bases from J, the junction kept 14 bases outside the gene matches. The chain's CDR3 is CASSPEMGQAGSPLHF. Written as DNA, the CDR3 is TGTGCCAGCAGCCCTGAGATGGGACAGGCGGGATCACCCCTCCACTTT.

This chain joins TRBV5-1 and TRBJ2-5; 7 bases map to TRBD1. The CDR3 is made up of 17 amino acids. J was trimmed by 6 bases and V by 3 bases; bases with no gene match: 17. Per the germline V gene, CDR1 is SGHRS and CDR2 is YFSETQ. In nucleotides, the CDR3 is TGCGCCAGCAGCTGGACCAGCCCGGGACAGTGGTTAAAGACCCAGTACTTC. It codes for CASSWTSPGQWLKTQYF.

This clone was found many times. V usage is TRBV27 and J usage is TRBJ2-6, with TRBD1 identical over 12 bases. CDR3 length: 17 amino acids. With 5 bases clipped from V and 3 bases from J, the junction kept 5 bases outside the gene matches. CDR1 and CDR2 (germline): MNHEY, SMNVEV (reference sequence). In DNA, the CDR3 is TGTGCCAGCAGTCCGGGACAGGGGGCGCATGGGGCCAACGTCCTGACTTTC. Its translation is CASSPGQGAHGANVLTF.

This clone was found a few times. The genes are TRBV7-2 and TRBJ1-1, with D unresolved. V lost 2 bases to trimming and J lost 0 bases, with 10 bases between them. Germline CDR1 is SGHTA and CDR2 is FQGNSA. This CDR3 region has 15 residues. CDR3 region: CASSLLASVNTEAFF. The DNA for the CDR3 is TGTGCCAGCAGCTTACTCGCTTCGGTGAACACTGAAGCTTTCTTT.

This chain links TRBV7-2 with TRBJ2-5, with TRBD2 as a possible D gene (6 bases). The germline V gene encodes CDR1 SGHTA and CDR2 FQGNSA. The germline V and J ends were trimmed by 6 bases and 9 bases, with 20 bases remaining between them. The CDR3 sequence is 14 residues long. In DNA form, the CDR3 reads TGTGCCAGCAGACAAAACCGGGGGTCTCGAGCCCAGTACTTC. Its translation: CASRQNRGSRAQYF.

This rearrangement joins TRBV11-2 to TRBJ2-5, with unresolved D. V lost 1 base to trimming and J lost 3 bases, with 9 bases between them. Germline CDR1 SGHAT, CDR2 FQNNGV. The CDR3 totals 14 residues. The CDR3: CASSLVGQKETQYF. The CDR3 coding sequence is TGTGCCAGCAGCTTAGTAGGGCAGAAAGAGACCCAGTACTTC.

This clone was counted only a few times. This sequence joins TRBV28 and TRBJ1-1, with D unresolved. V lost 3 bases and J 5 bases, leaving 7 bases between the germline ends. Germline V gene data show CDR1 as MDHEN and CDR2 as SYDVKM. The CDR3 has 12 residues. CDR3 loop: CASSLVRTEAFF. The CDR3 nucleotides read TGTGCCAGCAGTTTGGTCCGGACTGAAGCTTTCTTT.

This clone was observed a handful of times. This CDR3 is CASSSQGGGNTIYF. The CDR3 DNA follows: TGTGCCAGCAGCTCACAGGGGGGTGGAAACACCATATATTTT. The chain has TRBV7-8 and TRBJ1-3; TRBD1 matches 8 bases. V lost 4 bases to trimming and J lost 3 bases; unmatched junction nucleotides: 2. Germline values: CDR1 SGHVS, CDR2 FQNEAQ. The CDR3 runs 14 residues.

The rearrangement links TRBV5-1 to TRBJ2-5, with D possibly TRBD1 on 5 matching bases. The CDR3 is 14 amino acids. Trimming pared 0 bases from V and 2 bases from J, leaving 8 bases between. CDR1 is SGHRS and CDR2 is YFSETQ in the germline V gene. CDR3 sequence reads: CASSLGGQQETQYF. In DNA, the CDR3 is TGCGCCAGCAGCTTGGGCGGACAACAAGAGACCCAGTACTTC.

This clone was recorded a few times. V is TRBV18 and J is TRBJ1-1; 8 nucleotides agree with TRBD1. The CDR3 sequence is 14 residues long. V was pared by 5 bases and J by 4 bases, with 6 bases of the junction left unmatched. Germline values: CDR1 KGHSH, CDR2 LQKENI. The CDR3 loop is CASSSQGGSTEAFF. DNA for the CDR3: TGTGCCAGCTCATCACAGGGGGGGAGCACTGAAGCTTTCTTT.

The chain has TRBV29-1 and TRBJ1-1; D is unresolved. Germline assignment: CDR1 SQVTM and CDR2 ANQGSEA. The ends were cut back, 3 bases at V and 1 base at J, with 12 bases in the middle. This CDR3 spans 14 amino acids. DNA of the CDR3: TGCAGCGTTGAGTCGGGGATTTCGAACACTGAAGCTTTCTTT. Translation gives CSVESGISNTEAFF.

In this sample, this clone turned up a few times. This rearrangement joins TRBV20-1 to TRBJ2-7; 9 positions agree with TRBD1. Losses at the gene ends were 5 bases for V and 4 bases for J; bases not matched to a gene: 0. CDR3 length: 11 residues. From germline, CDR1 is DFQATT and CDR2 SNEGSKA (reference sequence). Here the CDR3 DNA reads TGCAGTGCTGGGACAGGGTACGAGCAGTACTTC. It codes for CSAGTGYEQYF.

The V call is TRBV27, the J call TRBJ1-2; tentative D call: TRBD1 (6 bases). Deletions cut 6 bases from V and 9 bases from J, with 20 bases between. Germline values: CDR1 MNHEY, CDR2 SMNVEV (reference sequence). The CDR3 runs to 14 residues. The CDR3 loop reads CASREGGPGGRYTF. DNA of the CDR3: TGTGCCAGCAGGGAAGGGGGACCTGGTGGACGCTACACCTTC.

The chain joins TRBV6-1 to TRBJ2-2; possible D gene TRBD2, 6 bases. V shed 8 bases and J shed 2 bases, with 9 bases lying between them. The CDR3 is 13 residues long. In germline, CDR1 is MNHNS, CDR2 SASEGT. The CDR3 loop is CASPSENTGELFF. The CDR3 DNA reads as TGTGCCAGCCCTAGCGAAAACACCGGGGAGCTGTTTTTT.

The V and J genes are TRBV9 and TRBJ2-3; tentative D call: TRBD2 (6 bases). The CDR3 consists of 16 residues. CDR1 and CDR2 from the germline V gene are SGDLS and YYNGEE. V gave up 3 bases and J gave up 5 bases, with 19 bases separating them. The CDR3 loop reads CASSGHPGVPRDTQYF. The CDR3 DNA reads TGTGCCAGCAGCGGACATCCGGGGGTTCCACGAGATACGCAGTATTTT.

This chain links TRBV7-8 with TRBJ1-1, with D hard to call. Trimming took off 8 bases at V and 1 base at J, with 14 bases between the two ends. This CDR3 spans 14 amino acids. In germline, CDR1 is SGHVS, CDR2 FQNEAQ. The CDR3 here is CASRQDRGNTEAFF. The DNA of the CDR3 is TGTGCCAGCCGCCAGGATCGGGGGAACACTGAAGCTTTCTTT.

The chain recombines TRBV19 with TRBJ1-2, with D possibly being TRBD1 (5 bases). In germline, CDR1 is LNHDA, CDR2 SQIVND (reference sequence). The CDR3 sequence is 14 residues long. The V and J ends lost 1 base and 2 bases respectively, with 8 bases between them. As DNA, the CDR3 is TGTGCCAGTAGTATAGGGAGACAGAACTATGGCTACACCTTC. Protein sequence: CASSIGRQNYGYTF.

The chain carries TRBV4-2 and TRBJ2-2, with 7 bases aligning to TRBD2. The CDR3 contains 15 residues. V was pared by 0 bases and J by 7 bases, with 5 bases of the junction left unmatched. Germline V gene data show CDR1 as LGHNA and CDR2 as YNFKEQ. The CDR3: CASSQEGDYHGELFF. The CDR3, as DNA: TGTGCCAGCAGCCAAGAGGGGGACTACCACGGGGAGCTGTTTTTT.